Below, 19 T cell receptor beta chains from the same sample are listed, as sequenced in a study of cytomegalovirus exposure and HLA in healthy donors. Sequencing was performed with immunoSEQ multiplex PCR; in TCRdb, only in-frame clones are kept and a portion is missing. The table has roughly 250,000 clones, around 87% seen once. The sequenced sample consisted of PBMCs. The receptors come from a woman in her twenties or thirties in good health and CMV-seropositive.

This clone occurred once. J is TRBJ1-3 and V is TRBV18, with 7 bases lining up with TRBD1. The germline gives CDR1 KGHSH, CDR2 LQKENI. V shed 3 bases, J shed 2 bases, and the junction held 16 bases outside the gene matches. The CDR3 is 19 amino acids. The CDR3 loop reads CASSPYSPRQGRAGNTIYF. The CDR3 bases are TGTGCCAGCTCACCGTACTCCCCCCGACAGGGTAGGGCTGGAAACACCATATATTTT.

V gene TRBV27 combines with J gene TRBJ2-1; perhaps TRBD1 as D (5 bases). The CDR3 consists of 15 residues. CDR1 is MNHEY, CDR2 SMNVEV, per germline (reference sequence). The V end lost 5 bases, the J end lost 3 bases, and 14 bases lay between the germline ends. The CDR3 region is CASSLARQSYNEQFF. The CDR3 DNA follows: TGTGCCAGCAGTCTTGCCAGACAGAGCTACAATGAGCAGTTCTTC.

The rearrangement uses TRBV5-1 and TRBJ2-5, with D possibly TRBD2 on 6 matching bases. Germline assignment: CDR1 SGHRS and CDR2 YFSETQ. Trimming removed 2 bases at V and 5 bases at J, with 22 bases between. The CDR3 is 17 residues long. The CDR3 region has the DNA TGCGCCAGCAGCTTATTCGGAGGGCTTGTAGGACCGGAGACCCAGTACTTC. Translated: CASSLFGGLVGPETQYF.

This clone was observed once. This chain joins TRBV7-2 and TRBJ1-1; 8 bases are a match to TRBD1. Germline V gives CDR1 SGHTA, CDR2 FQGNSA. The V and J ends lost 5 bases and 9 bases, in that order; junction bases with no gene match: 5. This CDR3 has 12 amino acids. CDR3 DNA sequence: TGTGCCAGCAGCACCCAGGGGGCCCAAGCTTTCTTT. Translating it yields CASSTQGAQAFF.

The gene calls are TRBV15 and TRBJ1-3; no reliable D call. In germline, CDR1 is LNHNV, CDR2 YYDKDF (reference sequence). V lost 0 bases and J 3 bases, leaving 6 bases between the germline ends. This CDR3 is built from 14 residues. The CDR3, as DNA: TGTGCCACCAGCAGAGATAGAGGTGGAAACACCATATATTTT. It encodes CATSRDRGGNTIYF. Drawing the rest from reference TRBV15 and TRBJ1-3, the complete variable domain is DAMVIQNPRYQVTQFGKPVTLSCSQTLNHNVMYWYQQKSSQAPKLLFHYYDKDFNNEADTPDNFQSRRPNTSFCFLDIRSPGLGDTAMYLCATSRDRGGNTIYFGEGSWLTVV.

The J gene is TRBJ1-1, the V gene TRBV5-1; 8 bases are shared with TRBD1. Germline V lookup: CDR1 SGHRS, CDR2 YFSETQ. Trimming at V came to 2 bases and at J to 11 bases, leaving 8 bases not matched to a gene. The CDR3 spans 13 residues. The CDR3 nucleotides are TGCGCCAGCAGCTTAGAGCAGGGGGCGCGGGCTTTCTTT. Its protein product is CASSLEQGARAFF.

Details on this clone: Other DNA sequences in this specimen translate into the identical CDR3. The chain has TRBV6-5 and TRBJ1-5, with 7 nucleotides matching TRBD1. V lost 6 bases and J lost 6; bases outside the gene matches: 5. Germline-derived CDR1 and CDR2 are MNHEY and SVGAGI. This CDR3 region has 13 residues. The DNA for the CDR3 is TGTGCCAGCAGCCGGGACAGACTTCAGCCCCAGCATTTT. It encodes CASSRDRLQPQHF.

The V gene is TRBV6-6, the J gene TRBJ1-1, with unresolved D. The CDR3 consists of 13 residues. V shed 4 bases and J shed 2 bases, with 8 bases lying between them. The germline gives CDR1 MNHNY, CDR2 SVGAGI (reference sequence). This chain's CDR3 is CASSLPGNTEAFF. Here the CDR3 DNA reads TGTGCCAGCAGTTTACCGGGAAACACTGAAGCTTTCTTT.

The chain combines TRBV27 with TRBJ1-1; 9 bases line up with TRBD1. Germline V CDR1 and CDR2: MNHEY, SMNVEV (reference sequence). The CDR3 is made up of 16 amino acids. Losses at the gene ends were 7 bases for V and 3 bases for J; bases not matched to a gene: 12. CDR3 protein: CASKMDRGGLDTEAFF. Written as DNA, the CDR3 is TGTGCCAGCAAGATGGACAGGGGTGGGTTGGACACTGAAGCTTTCTTT.

This rearrangement joins TRBV13 to TRBJ2-7, with a tentative D call TRBD2 (5 bases). CDR1 is PRHDT and CDR2 is FYEKMQ in the germline V gene (reference sequence). This CDR3 contains 14 residues. V lost 0 bases and J 2 bases, leaving 8 bases between the germline ends. CDR3 bases: TGTGCCAGCAGCTTAGGTCTAGCCCCCTACGAGCAGTACTTC. This encodes CASSLGLAPYEQYF. The entire variable domain, with the rest obtained from reference TRBV13 and TRBJ2-7, is as follows: AAGVIQSPRHLIKEKRETATLKCYPIPRHDTVYWYQQGPGQDPQFLISFYEKMQSDKGSIPDRFSAQQFSDYHSELNMSSLELGDSALYFCASSLGLAPYEQYFGPGTRLTVT.

V and J are TRBV19 and TRBJ2-7; possible D gene TRBD1, 6 bases. This CDR3 comprises 12 residues. From germline, CDR1 is LNHDA and CDR2 SQIVND (reference sequence). Trimming shortened V by 5 bases and J by 6 bases, and 11 bases separated the two germline ends. The CDR3 nucleotides are TGTGCCAGTAGTTCAACAGGGACCGAGCAGTACTTC. Its protein is CASSSTGTEQYF.

The V and J genes are TRBV19 and TRBJ1-2; D is unresolved. V shed 8 bases and J shed 6 bases, with 19 bases lying between them. Germline V lookup: CDR1 LNHDA, CDR2 SQIVND (reference sequence). The CDR3 contains 14 residues. The CDR3 spells CASGHGSLTNGYTF. CDR3 DNA: TGTGCCAGTGGTCATGGCTCGCTGACTAATGGCTACACCTTC.

The chain recombines TRBV27 with TRBJ1-1, with unresolved D. Per germline, CDR1 MNHEY and CDR2 SMNVEV (reference sequence). The CDR3 has 14 residues. Trimming cost V 3 bases and J 0 bases, with 8 bases left between them. The CDR3 DNA sequence: TGTGCCAGCAGTTTTCAAGCGGTGAACACTGAAGCTTTCTTT. Amino acids: CASSFQAVNTEAFF.

The chain carries TRBV7-9 and TRBJ2-1; TRBD2 aligns across 13 bases. Looked up from germline, CDR1 is SEHNR and CDR2 is FQNEAQ (reference sequence). The V and J ends lost 5 bases and 5 bases, in that order; junction bases with no gene match: 12. There are 18 residues in the CDR3. The CDR3 protein is CASSHGTSGKPADNEQFF. DNA for the CDR3: TGTGCCAGCAGCCACGGGACTAGCGGGAAGCCCGCCGACAATGAGCAGTTCTTC.

On this clone: Additional DNA sequences in this sample encode the identical CDR3. This rearrangement joins TRBV27 to TRBJ1-1; TRBD1 matches at 7 bases. The CDR3 spans 14 residues. Germline CDR1 and CDR2: MNHEY and SMNVEV (reference sequence). V was clipped by 2 bases and J by 2 bases; unmatched bases: 2. The CDR3 coding sequence is TGTGCCAGCAGTTTACGACAGGGCAACACTGAAGCTTTCTTT. This sequence encodes CASSLRQGNTEAFF.

CDR3 amino acids: CSVGLRQELGGYTF. CDR3 nucleotides: TGCAGCGTTGGCCTACGACAGGAGTTGGGTGGCTACACCTTC. The chain couples TRBV29-1 to TRBJ1-2; D is possibly TRBD1 (6 bases). Germline loops: CDR1 SQVTM, CDR2 ANQGSEA. The CDR3 length is 14 residues. V shed 4 bases and J shed 7 bases, with 19 bases lying between them.

V is TRBV19 and J is TRBJ1-2, with TRBD1 as a possible D gene (6 bases). V was shortened by 3 bases and J by 3 bases, with 11 bases between the two germline ends. The CDR3 covers 14 residues. Germline-derived CDR1 and CDR2 are LNHDA and SQIVND (reference sequence). CDR3 DNA sequence: TGTGCCAGTAGTATTCCAGGGGTGGACTATGGCTACACCTTC. Translating it yields CASSIPGVDYGYTF.

This clone was recorded a few times. CDR3 residues: CASSIDGRNREQYF. The CDR3 DNA reads as TGTGCCAGTAGTATAGACGGGAGAAATCGCGAGCAGTACTTC. The V gene is TRBV19, the J gene TRBJ2-7, with D perhaps matching TRBD2 (6 bases). This CDR3 has 14 residues. V gave up 0 bases and J gave up 6 bases, with 12 bases separating them. From germline, CDR1 is LNHDA and CDR2 SQIVND (reference sequence).

V gene TRBV5-5 combines with J gene TRBJ2-3; 8 bases map to TRBD2. V was pared by 3 bases and J by 4 bases, with 10 bases of the junction left unmatched. The CDR3 spans 16 residues. Per germline, CDR1 SGHKS and CDR2 YYEKEE (reference sequence). CDR3 sequence reads: CASSSSSGSFPDTQYF. The CDR3 DNA reads as TGTGCCAGCAGCTCCTCCAGCGGGAGTTTCCCAGATACGCAGTATTTT.